These 29 T cell receptor beta chains originate from one sample sequenced in a study of T cells in localized non-small cell lung cancer. Method: immunoSEQ multiplex PCR; TCRdb's copy keeps in-frame clones and lacks some. The sample lists 2,000 to 3,000 clones, 27% occurring once. Sequenced here: lung tumor tissue, sampled before any cancer treatment. The receptors were gathered from a man aged 18 to 50 with stage I lung adenocarcinoma.

This clone is labeled as medium-sized. This sequence joins TRBV11-3 and TRBJ2-2; D ambiguous. Germline V gives CDR1 SGHNT, CDR2 YENEEA. There are 15 residues in the CDR3. V shed 5 bases and J shed 0 bases, with 10 bases lying between them. The CDR3 nucleotides read TGTGCCAGCAGCGCCGCGGCGGCGAACACCGGGGAGCTGTTTTTT. As protein: CASSAAAANTGELFF. Together with reference TRBV11-3 and TRBJ2-2, the CDR3 gives the full variable domain: EAGVVQSPRYKIIEKKQPVAFWCNPISGHNTLYWYLQNLGQGPELLIRYENEEAVDDSQLPKDRFSAERLKGVDSTLKIQPAELGDSAVYLCASSAAAANTGELFFGEGSRLTVL.

V usage is TRBV12-5 and J usage is TRBJ2-1; D is ambiguous. This CDR3 is 15 amino acids long. Deletions cut 5 bases from V and 2 bases from J, with 13 bases between. Germline V gene sequence: CDR1 LGHNT, CDR2 FRNRAP. CDR3 sequence (DNA): TGTGCTAGTGGTGTTGGGCACGGTCCCTACAATGAGCAGTTCTTC. This gives the protein CASGVGHGPYNEQFF.

V gene TRBV19 combines with J gene TRBJ1-1, with TRBD1 matching over 8 bases. CDR3 length: 15 residues. Trimming took 4 bases from V and 8 from J; bases not matched to a gene: 12. In germline, CDR1 is LNHDA, CDR2 SQIVND (reference sequence). CDR3 in amino acids: CASSTTYYSGGEAFF. The CDR3 nucleotides read TGTGCCAGTAGTACAACTTATTACTCAGGGGGCGAAGCTTTCTTT.

This clone was recorded a few times. The chain employs TRBV9 and TRBJ2-3; D is uncertain. The V end lost 0 bases, the J end lost 0 bases, and 5 bases lay between the germline ends. Germline loops: CDR1 SGDLS, CDR2 YYNGEE. There are 14 residues in the CDR3. In nucleotides, the CDR3 is TGTGCCAGCAGCGTAGACGTAAGCACAGATACGCAGTATTTT. Residues: CASSVDVSTDTQYF.

This clone is medium-sized (0.01 to 0.1%) in the sample. The chain employs TRBV6-8 and TRBJ1-1, with 7 nucleotides matching TRBD1. After removal of 5 bases from V and 6 bases from J, the junction contained 9 bases not matched to a gene. Germline loops: CDR1 MNHGY, CDR2 SAAAGT. The CDR3 runs 14 residues. CDR3 DNA: TGTGCCAGCAGTCCAGGGGGAAGTGGGGCTGAAGCTTTCTTT. Translation: CASSPGGSGAEAFF.

A few counts support this clone. This chain connects TRBV6-8 to TRBJ2-3; 8 bases line up with TRBD1. The CDR3 loop spans 15 amino acids. With V trimmed by 2 bases and J by 0 bases, 1 base remained unmatched. Germline V gives CDR1 MNHGY, CDR2 SAAAGT. CDR3 amino acids: CASSYRDRSTDTQYF. For the CDR3, the DNA is TGTGCCAGCAGTTACCGGGACAGGAGCACAGATACGCAGTATTTT.

The chain joins TRBV5-1 to TRBJ2-1; D gene ambiguous. The germline V gene encodes CDR1 SGHRS and CDR2 YFSETQ. The length of the CDR3 is 15 residues. The V end was cut by 6 bases, the J end by 0 bases, with 13 bases between. CDR3 sequence (DNA): TGCGCCAGCACTCTCGGGCGGAGCTCCTACAATGAGCAGTTCTTC. It is translated as CASTLGRSSYNEQFF.

This chain connects TRBV11-3 to TRBJ2-5; 11 positions agree with TRBD2. The CDR3 sequence is 18 residues long. The V gene's germline CDR1 is SGHNT and CDR2 YENEEA. V dropped 5 bases and J dropped 4; count of bases not matched to a gene: 15. CDR3 region: CASSQAPFTSGGGETQYF. CDR3 in DNA: TGTGCCAGCAGCCAAGCCCCCTTTACTAGCGGGGGTGGAGAGACCCAGTACTTC.

The chain employs TRBV5-1 and TRBJ2-5, with D possibly matching TRBD2 (6 bases). This CDR3 has 14 amino acids. CDR1 is SGHRS, CDR2 YFSETQ, per germline. Between the trimmed V and J ends, which lost 1 base and 4 bases, there was a span of 11 bases. The CDR3 sequence is CASSLTSWGETQYF. The CDR3 nucleotides read TGCGCCAGCAGCTTGACTAGCTGGGGAGAGACCCAGTACTTC.

Relative to its sample, this clone is medium-sized (0.01 to 0.1%). The CDR3 DNA sequence: TGTGCCAGCAGCTTTTTAGTAGGAGGGCAAAGGGAGCTGTTTTTT. This gives the protein CASSFLVGGQRELFF. V is TRBV11-3 and J is TRBJ2-2; tentative D call: TRBD2 (6 bases). Looked up from germline, CDR1 is SGHNT and CDR2 is YENEEA. The CDR3 loop spans 15 amino acids. V lost 3 bases and J 9 bases, leaving 17 bases between the germline ends.

J is TRBJ1-1 and V is TRBV10-2, with D possibly being TRBD1 (5 bases). V was trimmed by 6 bases and J by 1 base, leaving 12 bases between them. The germline CDR1 and CDR2 sequences are WSHSY and SAAADI. The CDR3 is 14 amino acids. CDR3 DNA: TGCGCCAGCAGAGATTGGACATCGAACACTGAAGCTTTCTTT. It is translated as CASRDWTSNTEAFF.

This chain joins TRBV9 and TRBJ2-1; D unresolved. The germline V gene has CDR1 SGDLS and CDR2 YYNGEE. This CDR3 is 12 amino acids long. V lost 5 bases and J 9 bases, leaving 12 bases between the germline ends. Here the CDR3 DNA reads TGTGCCAGCAGTGATCCGGGTACTGAGCAGTTCTTC. Its translation is CASSDPGTEQFF.

The table lists this clone with a few counts. The rearrangement links TRBV11-3 to TRBJ1-2; 10 bases line up with TRBD1. Germline V gene data show CDR1 as SGHNT and CDR2 as YENEEA. The CDR3 is made up of 16 amino acids. The trim removed 8 bases at V and 8 bases at J, leaving 17 bases unmatched. The CDR3 DNA follows: TGTGCCAGCGGTGACAGGGGGCGTGTTGGTGGAGAAGGCTACACCTTC. This encodes CASGDRGRVGGEGYTF.

This chain links TRBV28 with TRBJ1-2; D ambiguous. Trimming took off 4 bases at V and 3 bases at J, with 15 bases between the two ends. Per the germline V gene, CDR1 is MDHEN and CDR2 is SYDVKM. The CDR3 totals 15 residues. The DNA of the CDR3 is TGTGCCAGCAGTTCCCGGAGCTCGGGCGACTATGGCTACACCTTC. Translation gives CASSSRSSGDYGYTF.

The chain is built from TRBV19 and TRBJ1-3; D remains unclear. V was trimmed by 4 bases and J by 0 bases, leaving 10 bases between them. From germline, CDR1 is LNHDA and CDR2 SQIVND (reference sequence). The CDR3 covers 15 residues. The CDR3 spells CASSTPLSSGNTIYF. The CDR3 DNA is TGTGCCAGTAGTACCCCTCTCAGCTCTGGAAACACCATATATTTT.

This clone was counted between two and nine times. The same CDR3 also results from other DNA sequences found in this sample. The J gene is TRBJ1-2, the V gene TRBV11-3, with D maybe TRBD1 (5 bases). Germline loops: CDR1 SGHNT, CDR2 YENEEA. V shed 0 bases and J shed 8 bases, with 13 bases lying between them. This CDR3 comprises 14 residues. DNA of the CDR3: TGTGCCAGCAGCTTAGATAGGCAGGGAGGAGGCTACACCTTC. Amino acids: CASSLDRQGGGYTF.

This clone has just a few counts. The chain has TRBV11-3 and TRBJ1-1; the D is unclear. This CDR3 region has 16 residues. Per germline, CDR1 SGHNT and CDR2 YENEEA. V lost 5 bases and J 0 bases, leaving 16 bases between the germline ends. In DNA form, the CDR3 reads TGTGCCAGCAGCCGGGGTGAGGGAGGGTTGAACACTGAAGCTTTCTTT. This codes for CASSRGEGGLNTEAFF.

This clone was seen a few times. This chain links TRBV28 with TRBJ1-2; D remains ambiguous. The CDR3 is made up of 15 amino acids. V gave up 6 bases and J gave up 5 bases, with 19 bases separating them. Per the germline V gene, CDR1 is MDHEN and CDR2 is SYDVKM. The DNA for the CDR3 is TGTGCCAGCAGCTCTCACAACCCGGATGGGTATGGCTACACCTTC. Its translation is CASSSHNPDGYGYTF.

The V and J genes are TRBV28 and TRBJ2-7; TRBD1 agrees at 9 bases. V lost 2 bases, J lost 4 bases, and 6 bases stayed unmatched. The CDR3 contains 15 residues. Germline-derived CDR1 and CDR2 are MDHEN and SYDVKM. Written as DNA, the CDR3 is TGTGCCAGCAGTTTAGGGGGACAGGGAGCTTACGAGCAGTACTTC. It translates to CASSLGGQGAYEQYF.

This clone is medium-sized (0.01 to 0.1%). The chain links TRBV11-3 to TRBJ2-5; 9 bases line up with TRBD2. The germline V gene has CDR1 SGHNT and CDR2 YENEEA. This CDR3 contains 14 residues. The V segment lost 5 bases and the J segment 3 bases; nucleotides outside the gene matches: 4. The CDR3 coding sequence is TGTGCCAGCAGCCCAAGGACTAGCGAAGAGACCCAGTACTTC. Translation gives CASSPRTSEETQYF.

This rearrangement joins TRBV4-1 to TRBJ2-1, with 8 positions matching TRBD1. Germline CDR1 reads MGHRA; CDR2 reads YSYEKL. J lost 9 bases, V lost 3 bases, and 7 bases had no gene match. The CDR3 length is 14 residues. CDR3: CASSQEQGDGEQFF. The CDR3 DNA reads TGCGCCAGCAGCCAGGAACAGGGGGACGGTGAGCAGTTCTTC.

The chain couples TRBV15 to TRBJ2-7; D is perhaps TRBD2 (5 bases). Germline CDR1 LNHNV, CDR2 YYDKDF (reference sequence). The CDR3 runs to 14 residues. Trimming took 1 base from V and 2 from J, leaving 9 bases between them. Written as DNA, the CDR3 is TGTGCCACCAGCAGAGGGACTCAAACCTACGAGCAGTACTTC. It is translated as CATSRGTQTYEQYF.

This clone has just a few counts. V usage is TRBV30 and J usage is TRBJ1-2; no reliable D call. This CDR3 has 14 residues. Trimming cost V 5 bases and J 6 bases, with 19 bases left between them. CDR1 and CDR2 (germline): GTSNPN, SVGIG (reference sequence). In DNA form, the CDR3 reads TGTGCCTGGGACCTTGGGATCGGCCAGGATGGCTACACCTTC. It specifies CAWDLGIGQDGYTF.

This clone was detected only a few times. The chain uses TRBV6-8 and TRBJ1-2; TRBD1 matches at 8 bases. After removal of 6 bases from V and 8 bases from J, the junction contained 5 bases not matched to a gene. Germline V gene lookup returns CDR1 MNHGY and CDR2 SAAAGT. The length of the CDR3 is 12 residues. CDR3 DNA sequence: TGTGCCAGCAGCCTCGACAGGGGCGGCTACACCTTC. This sequence encodes CASSLDRGGYTF.

The DNA of the CDR3 is TGTGCCAGTACCCCCCAAGGGGCCTCCAAACAGCCCCAGCATTTT. It encodes CASTPQGASKQPQHF. The chain links TRBV19 to TRBJ1-5; tentative D call: TRBD1 (5 bases). The CDR3 length is 15 residues. Between the trimmed V and J ends, which lost 7 bases and 7 bases, there was a span of 20 bases. Germline assignment: CDR1 LNHDA and CDR2 SQIVND (reference sequence).

This clone was observed a handful of times. The chain has TRBV4-1 and TRBJ1-3, with D unclear. CDR1 is MGHRA, CDR2 YSYEKL, per germline. Trimming cost V 5 bases and J 0 bases, with 11 bases left between them. The CDR3 is 15 amino acids. The CDR3 loop reads CASSSSSRSGNTIYF. The CDR3 bases are TGCGCCAGCAGCTCAAGTAGTCGCTCTGGAAACACCATATATTTT.

This clone was detected a few times. The chain joins TRBV19 to TRBJ1-1, with D unresolved. The CDR3 has 11 amino acids. Trimming cost V 3 bases and J 3 bases, with 2 bases left between them. Germline V gene data show CDR1 as LNHDA and CDR2 as SQIVND (reference sequence). In nucleotides, the CDR3 is TGTGCCAGTAGTATCGACACTGAAGCTTTCTTT. Its protein product is CASSIDTEAFF. Full variable domain (rest looked up from reference TRBV19 and TRBJ1-1): DGGITQSPKYLFRKEGQNVTLSCEQNLNHDAMYWYRQDPGQGLRLIYYSQIVNDFQKGDIAEGYSVSREKKESFPLTVTSAQKNPTAFYLCASSIDTEAFFGQGTRLTVV.

This clone is termed medium-sized. The CDR3 bases are TGTGCCACCGCGGCTCAGGGGGCCAACGTCCTGACTTTC. Translated, it gives CATAAQGANVLTF. V and J are TRBV19 and TRBJ2-6; D unresolved. The germline V gene encodes CDR1 LNHDA and CDR2 SQIVND (reference sequence). This CDR3 region has 13 residues. V shed 10 bases and J shed 4 bases, with 11 bases lying between them.

This clone appeared a few times. This chain joins TRBV9 and TRBJ2-3; TRBD2 might be the D (5 bases). V was pared by 0 bases and J by 4 bases, with 6 bases between. The CDR3 is 13 residues long. Germline values: CDR1 SGDLS, CDR2 YYNGEE. The CDR3 spells CASSVGGADTQYF. The CDR3 coding sequence is TGTGCCAGCAGCGTAGGGGGAGCAGATACGCAGTATTTT.